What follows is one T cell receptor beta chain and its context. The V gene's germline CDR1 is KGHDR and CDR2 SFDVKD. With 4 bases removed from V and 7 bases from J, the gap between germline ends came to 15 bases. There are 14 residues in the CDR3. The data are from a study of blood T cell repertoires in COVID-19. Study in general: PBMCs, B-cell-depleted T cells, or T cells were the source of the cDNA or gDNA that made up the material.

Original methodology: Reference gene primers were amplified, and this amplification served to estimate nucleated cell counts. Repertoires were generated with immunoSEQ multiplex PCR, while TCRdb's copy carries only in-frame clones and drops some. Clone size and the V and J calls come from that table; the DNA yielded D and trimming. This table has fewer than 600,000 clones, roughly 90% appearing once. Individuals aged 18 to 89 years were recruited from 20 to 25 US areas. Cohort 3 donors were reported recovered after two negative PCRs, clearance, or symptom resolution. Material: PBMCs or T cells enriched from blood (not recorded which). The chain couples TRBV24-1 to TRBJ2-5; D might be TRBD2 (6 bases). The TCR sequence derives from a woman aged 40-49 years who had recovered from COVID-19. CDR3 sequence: CATSDPGLGGTQYF. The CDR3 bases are TGTGCCACCAGTGACCCGGGTTTGGGGGGGACCCAGTACTTC.